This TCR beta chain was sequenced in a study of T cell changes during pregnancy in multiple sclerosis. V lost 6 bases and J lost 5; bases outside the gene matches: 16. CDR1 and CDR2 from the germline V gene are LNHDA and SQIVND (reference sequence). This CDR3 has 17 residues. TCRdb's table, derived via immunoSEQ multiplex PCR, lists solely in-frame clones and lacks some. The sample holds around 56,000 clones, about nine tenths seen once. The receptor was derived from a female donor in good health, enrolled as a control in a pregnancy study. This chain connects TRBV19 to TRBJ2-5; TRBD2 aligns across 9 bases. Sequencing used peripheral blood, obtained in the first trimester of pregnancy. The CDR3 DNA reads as TGTGCCAGTAGGTGGGCGGGAGGGCCCGGGAGGAAGGAGACCCAGTACTTC. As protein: CASRWAGGPGRKETQYF.